This T cell receptor (beta chain) comes out of a study of blood T cell dynamics during melanoma immunotherapy. Trimming removed 5 bases at V and 0 bases at J, with 7 bases between. The CDR3 length is 13 residues. From germline, CDR1 is MNHEY and CDR2 SVGAGI. Noted time point: week 3, after first cycle of checkpoint inhibitor. Response was assessed by RECIST 1.1 at 12 weeks, except a couple of rapid progressors. The assay was immunoSEQ multiplex PCR, and TCRdb's table has in-frame clones only and misses some. The sample has about 15,000 clones; roughly 89% are singletons. The starting material was blood, obtained from a patient treated with checkpoint blockade. The receptor was isolated from a human donor with melanoma. The rearrangement links TRBV6-5 to TRBJ1-1; D gene uncertain. The CDR3 loop reads CASSELVNTEAFF. The CDR3 DNA is TGTGCCAGCAGTGAACTAGTGAACACTGAAGCTTTCTTT.